The 8 T cell receptor beta chains below were found in one sample sequenced in a study of prognosis after radiotherapy for stage I lung cancer. Using two-round multiplex PCR, the authors amplified TCR beta CDR3 from genomic DNA. Specific primers for each TRBV and TRBJ gene were what first-round PCR used. TCRdb processed the multiplex PCR reads anew with MiXCR; each CDR3 protein has one entry. Of about 31,000 distinct CDR3 sequences in the sample, around 32% are singletons; the top ten hold roughly 34%. This specimen consisted of PBMCs, obtained before or after stereotactic body radiation therapy (not recorded which). These receptors originate from a donor over 45 with non-small cell lung cancer.

This clonotype came up many times. In nucleotides, the CDR3 is TGTGCCAGCGGACAGGGGAGCAATGAGCAGTTCTTC. Protein sequence: CASGQGSNEQFF. The V and J genes are TRBV7-3 and TRBJ2-1; 9 bases agree with TRBD1. V shed 8 bases and J 6 bases; nucleotides not matched to a gene: 2. The CDR3 runs 12 residues. Germline assignment: CDR1 SGHTA and CDR2 FQGTGA.

Many counts were recorded for this clonotype. V is TRBV7-3 and J is TRBJ2-3, with D maybe TRBD2 (5 bases). Trimming removed 5 bases at V and 4 bases at J, with 13 bases between. Germline CDR1 reads SGHTA; CDR2 reads FQGTGA. The CDR3 is 14 residues long. This CDR3 is CASSPGLASDTQYF. CDR3 DNA sequence: TGTGCCAGCAGCCCGGGCCTAGCATCAGATACGCAGTATTTT.

Details on this clonotype: A much larger clonotype is one base distant, so this may be a read error. V usage is TRBV7-3 and J usage is TRBJ1-5; D is unclear. The CDR3 is 8 residues long. Trimming stripped 9 bases from V and 15 bases from J, with 9 bases between. The germline V gene has CDR1 SGHTA and CDR2 FQGTGA. The CDR3 region is CARTLLHF. CDR3 nucleotides: TGTGCCAGAACCCTCCTGCATTTT. Using reference TRBV7-3 and TRBJ1-5 for the parts outside the CDR3, the full variable domain is GAGVSQTPSNKVTEKGKYVELRCDPISGHTALYWYRQSLGQGPEFLIYFQGTGAADDSGLPNDRFFAVRPEGSVSTLKIQRTERGDSAVYLCARTLLHFGDGTRLSIL.

With regard to this clonotype: The junction and the germline gene differ at one end; a read error may be behind it. This chain joins TRBV19 and TRBJ2-3; no clear D. This CDR3 has 16 amino acids. CDR1 LNHDA and CDR2 SQIVND come from the germline V gene (reference sequence). Here the CDR3 DNA reads TGTGCCGGTAGTAGGAGACCGTCACCTAGCACAGATACGCAGTATTTT. Translated, it gives CAGSRRPSPSTDTQYF. Full variable domain (remainder filled in from reference TRBV19 and TRBJ2-3): DGGITQSPKYLFRKEGQNVTLSCEQNLNHDAMYWYRQDPGQGLRLIYYSQIVNDFQKGDIAEGYSVSREKKESFPLTVTSAQKNPTAFYLCAGSRRPSPSTDTQYFGPGTRLTVL.

This clonotype appeared many times. Here the CDR3 DNA reads TGTGCCAGCACCCCGCGGGGCCGGGGGCATAGCAATCAGCCCCAGCATTTT. Its translation is CASTPRGRGHSNQPQHF. The chain recombines TRBV12-3 or TRBV12-4 with TRBJ1-5; tentative D call: TRBD1 (6 bases). Trimming stripped 7 bases from V and 0 bases from J, with 19 bases between. The CDR3 runs to 17 residues.

With regard to this clonotype: Mismatch with germline at one junction end may stem from a read error. J is TRBJ2-1 and V is TRBV5-4, with TRBD1 matching 7 bases. The CDR3 extends over 14 amino acids. The germline V gene has CDR1 SGHNT and CDR2 YYREEE (reference sequence). CDR3: CASILTGKTDEQFF. CDR3 DNA: TGTGCCAGCATCTTGACAGGGAAAACCGATGAGCAGTTCTTC.

This clonotype appeared once. The likely explanation is a read error, given a far larger clone one base away. The rearrangement uses TRBV24-1 and TRBJ1-2; D not resolved. Germline lookup yields CDR1 KGHDR and CDR2 SFDVKD. The CDR3 sequence is 14 residues long. V was trimmed by 11 bases and J by 7 bases, leaving 22 bases between them. The CDR3 region has the DNA TGTGCCAGCAGCCACGGGCGGGTTTTTAGTGGCTACACCTTC. Its protein product is CASSHGRVFSGYTF.

This clonotype was seen at least ten times. The chain couples TRBV27 to TRBJ2-1, with TRBD2 as a possible D gene (6 bases). Germline CDR1 is MNHEY and CDR2 is SMNVEV (reference sequence). With 2 bases removed from V and 2 bases from J, the gap between germline ends came to 10 bases. The length of the CDR3 is 15 residues. CDR3 residues: CASSLTRDTYNEQFF. The CDR3 DNA reads as TGTGCCAGCAGTTTAACGCGGGATACCTACAATGAGCAGTTCTTC.